These 24 T cell receptor beta chains came from one sample sequenced in a study of monozygotic twins with cystic fibrosis. Produced via immunoSEQ multiplex PCR; TCRdb's table is partial and in-frame only. Of about 24,000 clones listed, roughly 90% are singletons. Specimen: blood. The receptors shown here come from a girl aged 2 to 9 with cystic fibrosis.

This clone came up a few times. The chain has TRBV29-1 and TRBJ1-1; D call uncertain. Germline lookup yields CDR1 SQVTM and CDR2 ANQGSEA. The CDR3 contains 10 residues. V lost 6 bases and J 6 bases, leaving 8 bases between the germline ends. The CDR3: CSVDPSEAFF. The CDR3 DNA is TGCAGCGTCGACCCCTCTGAAGCTTTCTTT. The entire variable domain, with the rest obtained from reference TRBV29-1 and TRBJ1-1, is as follows: SAVISQKPSRDICQRGTSLTIQCQVDSQVTMMFWYRQQPGQSLTLIATANQGSEATYESGFVIDKFPISRPNLTFSTLTVSNMSPEDSSIYLCSVDPSEAFFGQGTRLTVV.

This chain joins TRBV4-3 and TRBJ1-1; 8 bases match TRBD1. This CDR3 region has 16 residues. CDR1 and CDR2 (germline): LGHNA, YSLEER. The V and J ends lost 3 bases and 4 bases, in that order; junction bases with no gene match: 10. The CDR3 sequence is CASSHDKDRAGTEAFF. The CDR3 DNA follows: TGCGCCAGCAGCCATGACAAGGACAGGGCGGGCACTGAAGCTTTCTTT.

This clone was counted a single time. This sequence joins TRBV7-9 and TRBJ2-7; 7 bases agree with TRBD1. Germline values: CDR1 SEHNR, CDR2 FQNEAQ (reference sequence). After removal of 5 bases from V and 7 bases from J, the junction contained 11 bases not matched to a gene. The CDR3 has 14 residues. CDR3 sequence (DNA): TGTGCCAGCAGCCGACTACAGGGGTCTGAGGAGCAGTACTTC. Its translation: CASSRLQGSEEQYF. Supplemented by reference TRBV7-9 and TRBJ2-7, the full variable domain reads DTGVSQNPRHKITKRGQNVTFRCDPISEHNRLYWYRQTLGQGPEFLTYFQNEAQLEKSRLLSDRFSAERPKGSFSTLEIQRTEQGDSAMYLCASSRLQGSEEQYFGPGTRLTVT.

The chain couples TRBV6-1 to TRBJ2-3; 7 positions agree with TRBD2. The CDR3 contains 15 residues. Trimming cost V 7 bases and J 2 bases; bases outside gene matches: 9. Germline loops: CDR1 MNHNS, CDR2 SASEGT. Written as DNA, the CDR3 is TGTGCCAGCAATGTCCAGCGGGGAGACACAGATACGCAGTATTTT. This translates into CASNVQRGDTDTQYF.

The chain employs TRBV15 and TRBJ1-3; tentative D call: TRBD1 (5 bases). V gave up 0 bases and J gave up 2 bases, with 8 bases separating them. Germline CDR1 reads LNHNV; CDR2 reads YYDKDF (reference sequence). The CDR3 is made up of 15 amino acids. Here the CDR3 reads CATSRDRGTGNTIYF. The CDR3, as DNA: TGTGCCACCAGCAGAGATCGGGGGACTGGAAACACCATATATTTT.

This clone was found a few times. The chain is built from TRBV12-2 and TRBJ2-7; TRBD1, the table's D call, was not compared with the DNA. TRBV12-2 represents a pseudogene. This CDR3 region has 17 residues. The CDR3 here is CASRLVNRGQGSNEQYF. Written as DNA, the CDR3 is TGTGCAAGTCGCTTAGTTAATAGAGGACAGGGTAGTAACGAGCAGTACTTC.

The chain joins TRBV2 to TRBJ1-3; tentative D call: TRBD1 (6 bases). V shed 2 bases and J shed 0 bases, with 17 bases lying between them. CDR1 and CDR2 (germline): SNHLY, FYNNEI. This CDR3 comprises 18 residues. CDR3 coding DNA: TGTGCCAGCAGTGAATTCCTCGGGGAGGGGGACTCTGGAAACACCATATATTTT. This translates into CASSEFLGEGDSGNTIYF.

This chain connects TRBV7-2 to TRBJ2-3; D remains unclear. CDR1 SGHTA and CDR2 FQGNSA come from the germline V gene. Deletions cut 1 base from V and 4 bases from J, with 9 bases between. This CDR3 spans 14 amino acids. CDR3 bases: TGTGCCAGCAGCTTAGGGCAGTCCCCAGATACGCAGTATTTT. It is translated as CASSLGQSPDTQYF.

This clone was seen once. For the CDR3, the DNA is TGTGCCAGCAGCTTAGCGTTCCGACTCGAAAGATTATTTGCGGATGAGCAGTTCTTC. This gives the protein CASSLAFRLERLFADEQFF. V usage is TRBV7-8 and J usage is TRBJ2-1; no reliable D call. The CDR3 consists of 19 residues. Trimming left V 0 bases short and J 8 bases short, with 26 bases between. The germline CDR1 and CDR2 sequences are SGHVS and FQNEAQ.

The V gene is TRBV6-5, the J gene TRBJ1-1, with D unclear. The V end was cut by 5 bases, the J end by 0 bases, with 7 bases between. The CDR3 is made up of 13 amino acids. Per the germline V gene, CDR1 is MNHEY and CDR2 is SVGAGI. This chain's CDR3 is CASSPSLNTEAFF. The CDR3 region has the DNA TGTGCCAGCAGTCCCTCATTGAACACTGAAGCTTTCTTT.

V and J are TRBV6-5 and TRBJ1-2; D unclear. The V end lost 0 bases, the J end lost 8 bases, and 16 bases lay between the germline ends. Germline CDR1 MNHEY, CDR2 SVGAGI. This CDR3 has 15 amino acids. The CDR3 here is CASSYSKSAPGGYTF. The CDR3 nucleotides are TGTGCCAGCAGTTACTCGAAGTCAGCCCCCGGGGGCTACACCTTC.

This clone is a singleton in its sample. The gene calls are TRBV19 and TRBJ1-4, with D possibly being TRBD1 (5 bases). The CDR3 loop spans 13 amino acids. Germline V CDR1 and CDR2: LNHDA, SQIVND (reference sequence). V was cut by 4 bases and J by 5 bases, with 8 bases left in between. The DNA of the CDR3 is TGTGCCAGTAGTAGGGGCTCGAATGAAAAACTGTTTTTT. It is translated as CASSRGSNEKLFF. The variable domain in full, with the rest retrieved from reference TRBV19 and TRBJ1-4, is DGGITQSPKYLFRKEGQNVTLSCEQNLNHDAMYWYRQDPGQGLRLIYYSQIVNDFQKGDIAEGYSVSREKKESFPLTVTSAQKNPTAFYLCASSRGSNEKLFFGSGTQLSVL.

Only one count was recorded for this clone. The chain employs TRBV14 and TRBJ1-2; the match to TRBD1 covers 9 bases. CDR1 SGHDN and CDR2 FVKESK come from the germline V gene. There are 15 residues in the CDR3. Trimming at V came to 4 bases and at J to 4 bases, leaving 7 bases not matched to a gene. CDR3 nucleotides: TGTGCCAGCAGCCTAGACCGGGACAGGGCCTATGGCTACACCTTC. It yields the protein CASSLDRDRAYGYTF.

J is TRBJ1-1 and V is TRBV2, with D hard to call. CDR3 length equals 13 residues. Trimming took off 6 bases at V and 2 bases at J, with 10 bases between the two ends. The germline gives CDR1 SNHLY, CDR2 FYNNEI. The CDR3 here is CASSPGINTEAFF. Written as DNA, the CDR3 is TGTGCCAGCAGCCCGGGGATAAACACTGAAGCTTTCTTT.

The chain is built from TRBV19 and TRBJ1-2; no clear D. CDR1 LNHDA and CDR2 SQIVND come from the germline V gene (reference sequence). The CDR3 runs to 8 residues. Trimming removed 8 bases from V and 8 bases from J, with 3 bases in between. CDR3 loop: CASGGYTF. Written as DNA, the CDR3 is TGTGCCAGTGGAGGCTACACCTTC. Full variable domain (rest looked up from reference TRBV19 and TRBJ1-2): DGGITQSPKYLFRKEGQNVTLSCEQNLNHDAMYWYRQDPGQGLRLIYYSQIVNDFQKGDIAEGYSVSREKKESFPLTVTSAQKNPTAFYLCASGGYTFGSGTRLTVV.

This clone was observed a few times. The gene calls are TRBV30 and TRBJ1-1; D gene uncertain. This CDR3 has 13 residues. Germline lookup yields CDR1 GTSNPN and CDR2 SVGIG (reference sequence). V lost 4 bases and J 1 base, leaving 10 bases between the germline ends. The CDR3 coding sequence is TGTGCCTGGAATCGAGGGTCGAACACTGAAGCTTTCTTT. Amino acid sequence: CAWNRGSNTEAFF.

This clone appeared once. The chain combines TRBV2 with TRBJ2-1, with D uncertain. Trimming took 2 bases from V and 6 from J, leaving 14 bases between them. CDR1 is SNHLY and CDR2 is FYNNEI in the germline V gene. There are 15 residues in the CDR3. The CDR3 loop reads CASSENSFVGNEQFF. The CDR3 bases are TGTGCCAGCAGTGAAAACAGCTTCGTGGGCAATGAGCAGTTCTTC. Based on the CDR3 plus reference TRBV2 and TRBJ2-1, the full variable domain is EPEVTQTPSHQVTQMGQEVILRCVPISNHLYFYWYRQILGQKVEFLVSFYNNEISEKSEIFDDQFSVERPDGSNFTLKIRSTKLEDSAMYFCASSENSFVGNEQFFGPGTRLTVL.

V is TRBV4-3 and J is TRBJ1-6, with 7 nucleotides matching TRBD1. CDR3 length: 16 amino acids. Unmatched junction bases numbered 5, after V lost 1 base and J lost 5 bases. Looked up from germline, CDR1 is LGHNA and CDR2 is YSLEER. The CDR3 loop is CASSQATGPNNSPLHF. CDR3 in DNA: TGCGCCAGCAGCCAAGCGACAGGGCCCAATAATTCACCCCTCCACTTT.

The chain has TRBV5-1 and TRBJ1-1, with 9 bases lining up with TRBD1. J was trimmed by 6 bases and V by 4 bases; bases with no gene match: 10. Germline V gives CDR1 SGHRS, CDR2 YFSETQ. This CDR3 spans 15 amino acids. CDR3 DNA: TGCGCCAGCAGCGCGTCCGGGACAGGGTCTCCTGAAGCTTTCTTT. It is translated as CASSASGTGSPEAFF.

This clone was detected once. At one boundary the junction diverges from the germline segment, which might be a read error. The chain is built from TRBV4-1 and TRBJ2-7, with D perhaps TRBD1 or TRBD2 (5 bases each). Germline CDR1 MGHRA, CDR2 YSYEKL. The CDR3 loop spans 16 amino acids. The DNA of the CDR3 is TGCGCCAGCAGCAAAGAGGGACGGTCTAAGGGCCACGAGCAGTACTTC. This codes for CASSKEGRSKGHEQYF.

The chain uses TRBV30 and TRBJ2-7; D might be TRBD1 (5 bases). Trimming removed 2 bases from V and 0 bases from J, with 14 bases in between. This CDR3 contains 15 residues. The germline gives CDR1 GTSNPN, CDR2 SVGIG (reference sequence). Here the CDR3 DNA reads TGTGCCTGGAGTCTAATTAGGACACCCTCCTACGAGCAGTACTTC. Translated: CAWSLIRTPSYEQYF.

The chain is built from TRBV9 and TRBJ1-1, with D tentatively TRBD1 (6 bases). The germline V gene has CDR1 SGDLS and CDR2 YYNGEE. Trimming removed 7 bases at V and 3 bases at J, with 13 bases between. The CDR3 runs to 13 residues. This chain's CDR3 is CASARTDYTEAFF. DNA for the CDR3: TGTGCCAGCGCGAGGACAGATTACACTGAAGCTTTCTTT.

The rearrangement joins TRBV18 to TRBJ1-6; no clear D. The CDR3 contains 15 residues. Trimming took 3 bases from V and 3 from J, leaving 9 bases between them. Germline loops: CDR1 KGHSH, CDR2 LQKENI. The CDR3 region is CASSPQEDYNSPLHF. The CDR3 bases are TGTGCCAGCTCACCCCAGGAGGACTATAATTCACCCCTCCACTTT.

The chain is built from TRBV6-5 and TRBJ1-2; no reliable D call. From germline, CDR1 is MNHEY and CDR2 SVGAGI. V lost 0 bases and J lost 6, with 14 bases in between. This CDR3 has 15 residues. CDR3 residues: CASSYSKVRQDGYTF. CDR3 coding DNA: TGTGCCAGCAGTTACTCGAAGGTCCGTCAGGATGGCTACACCTTC.